This T cell receptor (beta chain) originates from a study of technical replicates of blood from a handful of donors. Sequenced by immunoSEQ multiplex PCR; TCRdb stores in-frame clones only, minus some. The table records about 82,000 clones, approximately 96% of them present only once. CDR1 is SNHLY and CDR2 is FYNNEI in the germline V gene. This CDR3 region has 14 residues. With 7 bases clipped from V and 5 bases from J, the junction kept 3 bases outside the gene matches. Material: T cells isolated from PBMCs. The rearrangement joins TRBV2 to TRBJ2-1; 12 positions match TRBD2. The TCR sequence derives from a human donor in good health. CDR3 DNA: TGTGCCAGCAACGGACTAGCGGGGAACAATGAGCAGTTCTTC. Encoded protein: CASNGLAGNNEQFF.